This T cell receptor (beta chain) emerged from a study of T cells in Graves' hyperthyroidism and ophthalmopathy. Whole-study results and caveats: The model foresaw ophthalmopathy a median approximately 6.1 months prior to onset. Ophthalmopathy stood apart from stable hyperthyroidism in a 13 V-J model.

With respect to this clonotype: Its antigen is currently unknown.

RNA transcripts gave rise to amplified TCR beta CDR3 regions. HTBI primers were the set used in a first-round RT-PCR of the TCR CDR3. TCRdb reanalysed the multiplex PCR reads using MiXCR and keeps one entry per CDR3 protein. Here the sample spans approximately 510,000 distinct CDR3 sequences, around 43% being singletons. The study excluded patients with uncontrolled infection, other autoimmune disease, pregnancy or lactation. Germline V gene sequence: CDR1 SSHAT, CDR2 FNYEAQ (reference sequence). V lost 1 base to trimming and J lost 0 bases, with 12 bases between them. The CDR3 is made up of 16 amino acids.

V is TRBV7-7 and J is TRBJ2-5, with D possibly being TRBD1 (6 bases). This clonotype was obtained from an adult woman with Graves' disease, either hyperthyroidism or ophthalmopathy (not recorded which). The sample was peripheral blood or thyroid tissue (not recorded which). The DNA for the CDR3 is TGTGCCAGCAGCTTAGGGTCCAGGGGTTACCAAGAGACCCAGTACTTC. Residues: CASSLGSRGYQETQYF.